The 27 T cell receptor beta chains presented below share a single source sample, sequenced in a study of shared clonotypes between healthy human individuals. Method: immunoSEQ multiplex PCR; TCRdb's copy keeps in-frame clones and lacks some. The profile shows some 660,000 clones, 73% of them singletons. Sequences were obtained from memory CD4+ T cells sorted from blood. Subset of the sample: CD45RA-negative fraction. The receptors stem from a woman under 40 in good health.

CDR3 residues: CASASGTSTDTQYF. In DNA, the CDR3 is TGTGCCAGTGCTAGCGGGACCTCCACAGATACGCAGTATTTT. V gene TRBV19 combines with J gene TRBJ2-3; 9 bases are a match to TRBD2. This CDR3 has 14 amino acids. CDR1 LNHDA and CDR2 SQIVND come from the germline V gene (reference sequence). Trimming took 8 bases from V and 2 from J; bases not matched to a gene: 5. Together with reference TRBV19 and TRBJ2-3, the CDR3 gives the full variable domain: DGGITQSPKYLFRKEGQNVTLSCEQNLNHDAMYWYRQDPGQGLRLIYYSQIVNDFQKGDIAEGYSVSREKKESFPLTVTSAQKNPTAFYLCASASGTSTDTQYFGPGTRLTVL.

Written as DNA, the CDR3 is TGCGCCAGCAGCTTGATGACTAAACCCGACAATGAGCAGTTCTTC. Its protein product is CASSLMTKPDNEQFF. The V gene is TRBV5-1, the J gene TRBJ2-1, with a weak D call TRBD2 (5 bases). Per germline, CDR1 SGHRS and CDR2 YFSETQ. V was shortened by 1 base and J by 5 bases, with 13 bases between the two germline ends. The CDR3 is made up of 15 amino acids. Full variable domain (remainder filled in from reference TRBV5-1 and TRBJ2-1): KAGVTQTPRYLIKTRGQQVTLSCSPISGHRSVSWYQQTPGQGLQFLFEYFSETQRNKGNFPGRFSGRQFSNSRSEMNVSTLELGDSALYLCASSLMTKPDNEQFFGPGTRLTVL.

This chain joins TRBV2 and TRBJ2-1; a possible D gene is TRBD2 (5 bases). Deletions cut 8 bases from V and 1 base from J, with 9 bases between. From germline, CDR1 is SNHLY and CDR2 FYNNEI. The CDR3 runs 13 residues. CDR3 in DNA: TGTGCCAGCGGGAGTCTATCCTACAATGAGCAGTTCTTC. Residues: CASGSLSYNEQFF.

The chain couples TRBV5-1 to TRBJ2-2, with 10 bases fitting TRBD2. The V gene end was trimmed by 4 bases and the J gene end by 9 bases; junction bases not matched to a gene: 6. In germline, CDR1 is SGHRS, CDR2 YFSETQ. The CDR3 totals 14 residues. The CDR3 nucleotides are TGCGCCAGCAGCACAGCGGGAGGGCCAAGGGAGCTGTTTTTT. It yields the protein CASSTAGGPRELFF.

The V call is TRBV5-6, the J call TRBJ1-1; 9 bases fit TRBD1. CDR3 size: 13 residues. CDR1 and CDR2 (germline): SGHDT, YYEEEE. With 4 bases clipped from V and 11 bases from J, the junction kept 9 bases outside the gene matches. This chain's CDR3 is CASSLRDREGAFF. The CDR3, as DNA: TGTGCCAGCAGCCTCCGGGACAGGGAAGGGGCTTTCTTT.

The chain links TRBV27 to TRBJ2-7, with D perhaps TRBD2 (7 bases). CDR1 is MNHEY and CDR2 is SMNVEV in the germline V gene (reference sequence). With 1 base removed from V and 0 bases from J, the gap between germline ends came to 22 bases. This CDR3 spans 19 amino acids. This chain's CDR3 is CASSLLGGGFIGRSYEQYF. The DNA of the CDR3 is TGTGCCAGCAGTTTATTGGGAGGGGGTTTCATAGGCCGCTCCTACGAGCAGTACTTC.

V and J are TRBV7-2 and TRBJ1-4; D perhaps matches TRBD1 (5 bases). Looked up from germline, CDR1 is SGHTA and CDR2 is FQGNSA. Trimming pared 5 bases from V and 7 bases from J, leaving 23 bases between. The CDR3 extends over 17 amino acids. CDR3 in DNA: TGTGCCAGCAGCCCCCGTCACGGGGGGAATCGGCGTGAAAAACTGTTTTTT. Protein: CASSPRHGGNRREKLFF.

The V call is TRBV19, the J call TRBJ1-2; D gene unclear. Germline CDR1 LNHDA, CDR2 SQIVND (reference sequence). Trimming removed 6 bases at V and 4 bases at J, with 9 bases between. This CDR3 comprises 12 residues. DNA of the CDR3: TGTGCCAGTAGACGATGGGGCTATGGCTACACCTTC. This sequence encodes CASRRWGYGYTF.

This clone was observed a handful of times. V gene TRBV5-1 combines with J gene TRBJ1-5; the D gene is possibly TRBD1 (5 bases). V gave up 2 bases and J gave up 9 bases, with 24 bases separating them. Germline V gene lookup returns CDR1 SGHRS and CDR2 YFSETQ. The CDR3 length is 17 residues. In DNA form, the CDR3 reads TGCGCCAGCAGCTTAAACCTAAGTCGGGACGGGGAAAGGCCCCAGCATTTT. Encoded protein: CASSLNLSRDGERPQHF.

The V call is TRBV5-1, the J call TRBJ2-3, with D possibly being TRBD2 (5 bases). V was pared by 0 bases and J by 1 base, with 12 bases between. Germline V lookup: CDR1 SGHRS, CDR2 YFSETQ. The CDR3 is 16 amino acids. For the CDR3, the DNA is TGCGCCAGCAGCTTGGCTCGCGGGTACGGCACAGATACGCAGTATTTT. Translation: CASSLARGYGTDTQYF. Based on the CDR3 plus reference TRBV5-1 and TRBJ2-3, the full variable domain is KAGVTQTPRYLIKTRGQQVTLSCSPISGHRSVSWYQQTPGQGLQFLFEYFSETQRNKGNFPGRFSGRQFSNSRSEMNVSTLELGDSALYLCASSLARGYGTDTQYFGPGTRLTVL.

The gene calls are TRBV6-1 and TRBJ2-7; 10 nucleotides agree with TRBD1. The CDR3 runs 13 residues. Trimming cost V 6 bases and J 10 bases; bases outside gene matches: 9. CDR1 is MNHNS and CDR2 is SASEGT in the germline V gene. This CDR3 is CASRDRGKSGQYF. As DNA, the CDR3 is TGTGCCAGCAGGGACAGGGGGAAAAGTGGTCAGTACTTC.

V is TRBV21-1 and J is TRBJ2-1. TRBV21-1 is labeled a pseudogene. There are 16 residues in the CDR3. CDR3 bases: TGTGCCAGCAGCAGCGCAGGGGGGGCGCCTGGCAATGAGCAGTTCTTC. Translated: CASSSAGGAPGNEQFF.

The V and J genes are TRBV14 and TRBJ2-1; D is possibly TRBD1 (7 bases). The CDR3 extends over 15 amino acids. Trimming left V 8 bases short and J 2 bases short, with 16 bases between. The germline V gene encodes CDR1 SGHDN and CDR2 FVKESK. Here the CDR3 DNA reads TGTGCCAGCGGCGCTCAGGGGGGCCCCTACAATGAGCAGTTCTTC. It specifies CASGAQGGPYNEQFF. Supplemented by reference TRBV14 and TRBJ2-1, the full variable domain reads EAGVTQFPSHSVIEKGQTVTLRCDPISGHDNLYWYRRVMGKEIKFLLHFVKESKQDESGMPNNRFLAERTGGTYSTLKVQPAELEDSGVYFCASGAQGGPYNEQFFGPGTRLTVL.

The gene calls are TRBV6-4 and TRBJ2-1; 9 nucleotides line up with TRBD2. Germline V gives CDR1 MRHNA, CDR2 SNTAGT. Trimming took 1 base from V and 6 from J; bases not matched to a gene: 7. This CDR3 has 16 amino acids. CDR3: CASSDFAAGGSNEQFF. The CDR3 DNA reads TGTGCCAGCAGTGACTTCGCGGCGGGAGGGTCCAATGAGCAGTTCTTC.

The chain combines TRBV27 with TRBJ2-1; D may match TRBD1 or TRBD2 (5 bases each). The CDR3 spans 17 residues. Deletions cut 5 bases from V and 0 bases from J, with 17 bases between. Germline V CDR1 and CDR2: MNHEY, SMNVEV (reference sequence). DNA of the CDR3: TGTGCCAGCAGTCCCCCCGGGGCGGATAGCTCCTACAATGAGCAGTTCTTC. This translates into CASSPPGADSSYNEQFF.

The genes are TRBV10-2 and TRBJ2-7; tentatively, D is TRBD2 (6 bases). V lost 7 bases and J 2 bases, leaving 15 bases between the germline ends. The CDR3 extends over 14 amino acids. CDR1 WSHSY and CDR2 SAAADI come from the germline V gene. The CDR3 DNA is TGCGCCAGCAAATCCGGGGACTTCACCTACGAGCAGTACTTC. Translated: CASKSGDFTYEQYF.

The J gene is TRBJ1-1, the V gene TRBV11-1, with 8 bases aligning to TRBD1. From germline, CDR1 is SGHAT and CDR2 FQDESV (reference sequence). Unmatched junction bases numbered 5, after V lost 5 bases and J lost 3 bases. The length of the CDR3 is 14 residues. CDR3 loop: CASSLDRGDTEAFF. CDR3 coding DNA: TGTGCCAGCAGCCTCGACAGGGGTGACACTGAAGCTTTCTTT. Full variable domain (outside the CDR3, taken from reference TRBV11-1 and TRBJ1-1): EAEVAQSPRYKITEKSQAVAFWCDPISGHATLYWYRQILGQGPELLVQFQDESVVDDSQLPKDRFSAERLKGVDSTLKIQPAELGDSAMYLCASSLDRGDTEAFFGQGTRLTVV.

This CDR3 reads CASSRRSTGTENEQFF. CDR3 coding DNA: TGTGCCAGCAGCCGCCGATCGACCGGGACAGAAAATGAGCAGTTCTTC. The rearrangement uses TRBV11-3 and TRBJ2-1; 7 nucleotides match TRBD1. Trimming took 5 bases from V and 7 from J; bases not matched to a gene: 14. The CDR3 length is 16 residues. The V gene's germline CDR1 is SGHNT and CDR2 YENEEA.

DNA for the CDR3: TGCGCCAGCAGCTTAGGACAGGGGGCTGGGGCCAACGTCCTGACTTTC. Translated, it gives CASSLGQGAGANVLTF. The chain links TRBV5-1 to TRBJ2-6; 10 nucleotides align to TRBD1. With V trimmed by 2 bases and J by 2 bases, 1 base remained unmatched. CDR3 size: 16 residues. CDR1 and CDR2 (germline): SGHRS, YFSETQ.

The chain has TRBV18 and TRBJ2-7; the D gene is possibly TRBD2 (6 bases). CDR1 and CDR2 (germline): KGHSH, LQKENI. This CDR3 is built from 16 residues. V lost 3 bases to trimming and J lost 2 bases, with 17 bases between them. The chain's CDR3 is CASSPPSGRTTYEQYF. CDR3 coding DNA: TGTGCCAGCTCACCTCCCTCCGGTAGGACTACCTACGAGCAGTACTTC.

The J gene is TRBJ2-6, the V gene TRBV2; D may correspond to TRBD1 or TRBD2 (5 bases each). This CDR3 region has 15 residues. V was clipped by 3 bases and J by 0 bases, with 6 bases between them. Germline CDR1 is SNHLY and CDR2 is FYNNEI. CDR3 in amino acids: CASSDGGSGANVLTF. CDR3 in DNA: TGTGCCAGCAGTGATGGGGGCTCTGGGGCCAACGTCCTGACTTTC.

The V gene is TRBV30, the J gene TRBJ2-1; a weak D match, TRBD2 (5 bases). V lost 4 bases, J lost 5 bases, and 18 bases lay in between. From germline, CDR1 is GTSNPN and CDR2 SVGIG (reference sequence). This CDR3 is built from 15 residues. CDR3 in DNA: TGTGCCTGGACTCGACCCCTCGGGGAACACAATGAGCAGTTCTTC. Translated, it gives CAWTRPLGEHNEQFF.

This clone was recorded a few times. The V and J genes are TRBV28 and TRBJ1-4; no clear D gene. This CDR3 is built from 12 residues. Trimming removed 11 bases at V and 0 bases at J, with 7 bases between. Germline assignment: CDR1 MDHEN and CDR2 SYDVKM. Here the CDR3 reads CALGATNEKLFF. CDR3 in DNA: TGTGCCCTGGGAGCAACTAATGAAAAACTGTTTTTT.

The gene calls are TRBV28 and TRBJ2-3, with 7 positions matching TRBD2. The CDR3 contains 15 residues. Trimming took 2 bases from V and 3 from J; bases not matched to a gene: 5. Germline V gene lookup returns CDR1 MDHEN and CDR2 SYDVKM. In DNA form, the CDR3 reads TGTGCCAGCAGTTTAGCGGGAGACACGACAGATACGCAGTATTTT. Protein: CASSLAGDTTDTQYF.

The V gene is TRBV4-1, the J gene TRBJ2-2; a possible D gene is TRBD2 (5 bases). CDR1 is MGHRA and CDR2 is YSYEKL in the germline V gene. The CDR3 runs to 14 residues. The germline V and J ends were trimmed by 2 bases and 13 bases, with 17 bases remaining between them. CDR3 coding DNA: TGCGCCAGCAGCCAACTGACTGTACACCGGGGGCTGTTTTTT. This gives the protein CASSQLTVHRGLFF.

The chain employs TRBV4-1 and TRBJ2-3; 11 nucleotides match TRBD2. Germline-derived CDR1 and CDR2 are MGHRA and YSYEKL. V shed 4 bases and J 5 bases; nucleotides not matched to a gene: 8. The CDR3 covers 16 residues. CDR3 bases: TGCGCCAGCAGCCGAGCACTAGCGGGAGTGTTAGATACGCAGTATTTT. Translation gives CASSRALAGVLDTQYF.

The chain couples TRBV2 to TRBJ2-2; TRBD1 might be the D (5 bases). CDR1 is SNHLY, CDR2 FYNNEI, per germline. The length of the CDR3 is 14 residues. V shed 7 bases and J shed 1 base, with 10 bases lying between them. CDR3 residues: CASNNRLNTGELFF. CDR3 sequence (DNA): TGTGCCAGCAACAACAGGTTGAACACCGGGGAGCTGTTTTTT.